These T cell receptor beta chains were read from a single sample in a study of T cell responses to AZD1222 COVID-19 vaccine. Sequenced by immunoSEQ multiplex PCR; TCRdb stores in-frame clones only, minus some. The data hold 150,000 to 200,000 clones, with about 93% observed a single time. The starting material was peripheral blood, obtained 28 days after the second AZD1222 dose. The receptors derive from an adult who received the AZD1222 COVID-19 vaccine. The CDR3 runs from the conserved cysteine through the conserved F or W. The D gene is left open where the match is weak. Some rows mark clone size as missing; the rest say once, few, many or name a class of expanded clone.

V gene: TRBV9; J gene: TRBJ2-3; D gene: -; clone size: -; CDR3 protein: CASSAVTDTQYF; CDR3 DNA: TGTGCCAGCAGCGCCGTTACAGATACGCAGTATTTT
V gene: TRBV27; J gene: TRBJ2-2; D gene: -; clone size: once; CDR3 protein: CASTPSPLGGELFF; CDR3 DNA: TGTGCCAGCACCCCGAGCCCCCTGGGCGGGGAGCTGTTTTTT
V gene: TRBV30; J gene: TRBJ1-4; D gene: -; clone size: -; CDR3 protein: CAWSGEQGIEKLFF; CDR3 DNA: TGTGCCTGGAGTGGGGAGCAGGGGATTGAAAAACTGTTTTTT
V gene: TRBV3-1/TRBV3-2; J gene: TRBJ2-7; D gene: TRBD2; clone size: -; CDR3 protein: CASSQVSGLAGVGQYF; CDR3 DNA: TGTGCCAGCAGCCAAGTTAGCGGACTAGCGGGAGTCGGGCAGTACTTC
V gene: TRBV29-1; J gene: TRBJ1-2; D gene: TRBD1; clone size: -; CDR3 protein: CSVEDGTGTNGYTF; CDR3 DNA: TGCAGCGTTGAAGATGGGACAGGGACCAATGGCTACACCTTC
V gene: TRBV7-9; J gene: TRBJ2-2; D gene: TRBD1; clone size: -; CDR3 protein: CASSLVGTENTGELFF; CDR3 DNA: TGTGCCAGCAGCTTAGTCGGGACAGAGAACACCGGGGAGCTGTTTTTT
V gene: TRBV2; J gene: TRBJ2-3; D gene: -; clone size: -; CDR3 protein: CASSSETQYF; CDR3 DNA: TGTGCCAGCAGTTCGGAGACGCAGTATTTT
V gene: TRBV6-5; J gene: TRBJ1-6; D gene: -; clone size: once; CDR3 protein: CASSYFQAGNSPLHF; CDR3 DNA: TGTGCCAGCAGTTACTTCCAGGCGGGGAATTCACCCCTCCACTTT
V gene: TRBV3-1/TRBV3-2; J gene: TRBJ2-7; D gene: TRBD1; clone size: few; CDR3 protein: CASSQAPGQGSYEQYF; CDR3 DNA: TGTGCCAGCAGCCAAGCCCCGGGACAGGGAAGCTACGAGCAGTACTTC
V gene: TRBV27; J gene: TRBJ2-5; D gene: -; clone size: -; CDR3 protein: CASSRRYRNRKETQYF; CDR3 DNA: TGTGCCAGCAGTCGGCGTTACAGGAATAGAAAGGAGACCCAGTACTTC
V gene: TRBV28; J gene: TRBJ1-2; D gene: -; clone size: -; CDR3 protein: CASTPGGGHNYGYTF; CDR3 DNA: TGTGCCAGCACCCCGGGTGGGGGGCATAACTATGGCTACACCTTC
V gene: TRBV19; J gene: TRBJ1-1; D gene: TRBD1; clone size: -; CDR3 protein: CASSTTGARTEAFF; CDR3 DNA: TGTGCCAGTAGTACGACAGGGGCGAGGACTGAAGCTTTCTTT
V gene: TRBV2; J gene: TRBJ2-5; D gene: -; clone size: -; CDR3 protein: CASSEEETQYF; CDR3 DNA: TGTGCCAGCAGTGAGGAAGAGACCCAGTACTTC
V gene: TRBV29-1; J gene: TRBJ1-2; D gene: -; clone size: once; CDR3 protein: CSVVNQGSGGYTF; CDR3 DNA: TGCAGCGTTGTGAATCAGGGGAGTGGTGGCTACACCTTC
V gene: TRBV2; J gene: TRBJ2-1; D gene: TRBD2; clone size: -; CDR3 protein: CASRTPGLAGSNEQFF; CDR3 DNA: TGTGCCAGCAGGACTCCTGGACTAGCGGGGTCCAATGAGCAGTTCTTC
V gene: TRBV29-1; J gene: TRBJ2-5; D gene: -; clone size: -; CDR3 protein: CSAGEEETQYF; CDR3 DNA: TGCAGCGCCGGGGAGGAAGAGACCCAGTACTTC
V gene: TRBV27; J gene: TRBJ1-2; D gene: -; clone size: -; CDR3 protein: CASSLSGYGYTF; CDR3 DNA: TGTGCCAGCAGTTTATCCGGGTATGGCTACACCTTC
V gene: TRBV2; J gene: TRBJ1-6; D gene: -; clone size: few; CDR3 protein: CASRGRSQGRWRSYNSPLHF; CDR3 DNA: TGTGCCAGCAGGGGCCGGTCCCAAGGGAGGTGGCGGTCCTATAATTCACCCCTCCACTTT
V gene: TRBV11-3; J gene: TRBJ2-5; D gene: -; clone size: -; CDR3 protein: CASSPGTQQQETQYF; CDR3 DNA: TGTGCCAGCAGCCCCGGGACACAGCAACAAGAGACCCAGTACTTC
V gene: TRBV30; J gene: TRBJ1-4; D gene: TRBD1; clone size: -; CDR3 protein: CAYRGQGTTNEKLFF; CDR3 DNA: TGTGCCTACAGGGGGCAGGGGACAACTAATGAAAAACTGTTTTTT
V gene: TRBV6-2/TRBV6-3; J gene: TRBJ1-5; D gene: -; clone size: -; CDR3 protein: CASSYSKTKNLRQPQHF; CDR3 DNA: TGTGCCAGCAGTTACTCGAAAACTAAGAATTTACGTCAGCCCCAGCATTTT